These T cell receptor gamma chains were read from a single sample in a study of Vδ1+ human thymocytes. TCRdb processed the multiplex PCR reads again with the CATT caller. The sample contains 8,500 to 13,000 gamma-chain clones, approximately 40% of which appear only once. Specimen: Vdelta1+ gamma-delta thymocytes from the thymus. These receptors originate from a boy under two years old who had congenital heart surgery. The CDR3 runs from the conserved cysteine through the conserved F or W. Size tells how often a clone was seen (once, few, many) or the class of an expanded clone, and some rows leave it out.

>few|TRGV9|TRGJP2
CALWEIVSSDWIKTF
TGTGCCTTGTGGGAGATTGTGAGTAGTGATTGGATCAAGACGTTT
>-|TRGV3|TRGJ1/TRGJ2
CATWDRRKKLF
TGTGCCACCTGGGACAGGCGGAAGAAACTCTTT
>-|TRGV9|TRGJP
CALWEVPGELGKKIKVF
TGTGCCTTGTGGGAGGTCCCCGGGGAGTTGGGCAAAAAAATCAAGGTATTT
>-|TRGV9|TRGJ1/TRGJ2
CALWAHRYYKKLF
TGTGCCTTGTGGGCCCACCGCTATTATAAGAAACTCTTT
>-|TRGV9|TRGJ1/TRGJ2
CALWEGKKKLF
TGTGCCTTGTGGGAGGGCAAAAAGAAACTCTTT
>-|TRGV9|TRGJ1/TRGJ2
CALWEVLEKLF
TGTGCCTTGTGGGAGGTGCTGGAGAAACTCTTT
>few|TRGV9|TRGJ1/TRGJ2
CALWEADGKLF
TGTGCCTTGTGGGAGGCCGATGGGAAACTCTTT
>-|TRGV9|TRGJ1/TRGJ2
CALWASNYYRKLF
TGTGCCTTGTGGGCTTCGAATTATTATAGGAAACTCTTT
>-|TRGV9|TRGJ1/TRGJ2
CALWEIENYYKKLF
TGTGCCTTGTGGGAGATTGAGAATTATTATAAGAAACTCTTT
>-|TRGV9|TRGJ1/TRGJ2
CALWEVQLLDYKKLF
TGTGCCTTGTGGGAGGTGCAACTCTTAGATTATAAGAAACTCTTT
>few|TRGV9|TRGJ1/TRGJ2
CALWEVTQDLTKKLF
TGTGCCTTGTGGGAGGTGACCCAGGACCTTACTAAGAAACTCTTT
>few|TRGV5|TRGJ1/TRGJ2
CATWDSYKKLF
TGTGCCACCTGGGACAGCTATAAGAAACTCTTT
>few|TRGV9|TRGJ1/TRGJ2
CALWEVQNYYKKLF
TGTGCCTTGTGGGAGGTCCAGAATTATTATAAGAAACTCTTT
>-|TRGV3|TRGJ1/TRGJ2
CATWDRARGPHKKLF
TGTGCCACCTGGGACAGGGCCCGGGGCCCGCATAAGAAACTCTTT
>-|TRGV9|TRGJP
CALWEMEELGKKIKVF
TGTGCCTTGTGGGAGATGGAAGAGTTGGGCAAAAAAATCAAGGTATTT
>few|TRGV9|TRGJ1/TRGJ2
CALWDSNYYKKLF
TGTGCCTTGTGGGATTCGAATTATTATAAGAAACTCTTT